This TCR beta chain was obtained from a study of blood T cells in healthy people across ages. This clonotype was seen only a few times. The antigen remains undetermined. PCR was performed a second time for about 7 to 12 cycles using a sample-barcoded 5' primer and a J-beta primer mix. Via MiXCR, TCRdb re-called the 5' RACE reads, giving one row per CDR3 protein. Among about 560,000 distinct CDR3 sequences listed, about 26% were seen once. Isolating PBMCs gave at least 6 million of these cells per sample. This CDR3 comprises 13 residues. The V gene lost 7 bases and the J gene lost 1 base, with 9 bases spanning the gap. CDR1 and CDR2 (germline): MGHDK, SYGVNS. The study's findings and limits: There were more naive CD4+ cells and higher diversity in long-lived donors than in aged donors. CMV status of donors was unknown, possibly confounding expanded clonotype changes.

These sequences were also reported in another study, on T cells of mothers and their children. That work states: Every microgram of extracted RNA entered cDNA synthesis, approximately 1.5 ug per 15 ul.

The sequenced sample was blood. The sequence derives from a boy under 10 years old in good health. V is TRBV25-1 and J is TRBJ2-3; weak D call: TRBD1 (5 bases). Written as DNA, the CDR3 is TGTGCCAGCACCCAGGGTGGCACAGATACGCAGTATTTT. It translates to CASTQGGTDTQYF.